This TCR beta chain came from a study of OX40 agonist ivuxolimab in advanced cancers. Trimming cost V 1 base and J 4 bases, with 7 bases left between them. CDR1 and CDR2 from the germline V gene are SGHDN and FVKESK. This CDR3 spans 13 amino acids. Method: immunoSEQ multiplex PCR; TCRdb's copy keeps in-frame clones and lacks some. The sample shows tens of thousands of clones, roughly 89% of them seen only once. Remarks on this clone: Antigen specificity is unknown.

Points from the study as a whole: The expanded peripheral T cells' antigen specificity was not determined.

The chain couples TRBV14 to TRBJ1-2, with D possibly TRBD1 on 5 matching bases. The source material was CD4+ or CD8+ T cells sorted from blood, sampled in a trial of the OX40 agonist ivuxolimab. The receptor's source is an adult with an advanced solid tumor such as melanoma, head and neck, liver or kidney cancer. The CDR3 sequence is CASSQGGPYGYTF. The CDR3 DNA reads TGTGCCAGCAGCCAAGGGGGACCCTATGGCTACACCTTC.